This T cell receptor beta chain was documented in a study of blood T cell repertoires in COVID-19. Overall study context: Both acute and convalescent COVID-19 samples were obtained from the United States, Italy and Spain.

Some clones are missing from TCRdb's copy, which holds only in-frame ones; the method was immunoSEQ multiplex PCR. The data contain roughly 150,000 clones, more than 75% of them seen just once; the ten biggest clones take up roughly 4%. Germline values: CDR1 SGHRS, CDR2 YFSETQ. The CDR3 consists of 17 residues. V was clipped by 0 bases and J by 4 bases; unmatched bases: 9. The clonotype originates from a woman older than 75 with acute or convalescent COVID-19. The sample was peripheral blood. The chain recombines TRBV5-1 with TRBJ2-2, with 7 bases fitting TRBD2. The CDR3 sequence is CASSLDRIAGPTGELFF. Written as DNA, the CDR3 is TGCGCCAGCAGCTTGGATAGGATAGCGGGCCCCACCGGGGAGCTGTTTTTT.